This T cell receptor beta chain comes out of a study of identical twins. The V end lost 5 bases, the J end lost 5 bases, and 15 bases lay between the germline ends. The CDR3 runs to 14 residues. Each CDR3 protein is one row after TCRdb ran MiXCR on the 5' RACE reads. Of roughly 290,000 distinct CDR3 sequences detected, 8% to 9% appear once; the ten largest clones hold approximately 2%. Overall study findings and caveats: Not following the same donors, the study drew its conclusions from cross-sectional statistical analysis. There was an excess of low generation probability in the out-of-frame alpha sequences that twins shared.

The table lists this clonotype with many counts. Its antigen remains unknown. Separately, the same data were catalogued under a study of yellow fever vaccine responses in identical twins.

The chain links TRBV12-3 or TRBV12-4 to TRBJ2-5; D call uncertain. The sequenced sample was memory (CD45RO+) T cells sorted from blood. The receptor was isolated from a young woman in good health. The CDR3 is CASSRATVQETQYF. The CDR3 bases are TGTGCCAGCAGTCGCGCTACCGTCCAGGAGACCCAGTACTTC.